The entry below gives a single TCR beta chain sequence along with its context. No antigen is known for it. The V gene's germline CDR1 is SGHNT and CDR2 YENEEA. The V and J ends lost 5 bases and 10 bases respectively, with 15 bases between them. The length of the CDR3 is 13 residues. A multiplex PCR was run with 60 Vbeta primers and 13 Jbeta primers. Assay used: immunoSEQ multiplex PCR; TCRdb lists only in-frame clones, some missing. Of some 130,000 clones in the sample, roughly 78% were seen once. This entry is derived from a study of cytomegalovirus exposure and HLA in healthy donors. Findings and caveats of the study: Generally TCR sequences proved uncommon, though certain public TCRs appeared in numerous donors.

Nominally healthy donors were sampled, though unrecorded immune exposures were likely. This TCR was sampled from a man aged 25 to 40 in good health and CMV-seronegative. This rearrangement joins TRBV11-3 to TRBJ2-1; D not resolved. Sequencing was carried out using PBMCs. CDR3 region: CASSITAGREQFF. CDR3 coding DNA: TGTGCCAGCAGCATTACGGCAGGTCGGGAGCAGTTCTTC.